This T cell receptor beta chain was recovered during a study of T cell responses to AZD1222 COVID-19 vaccine. The sample holds a few counts of this clone. Its antigen is not identified. Method: immunoSEQ multiplex PCR; TCRdb's copy keeps in-frame clones and lacks some. Here the sample spans over 100,000 clones, about nine tenths being singletons. Trimming cost V 1 base and J 2 bases, with 16 bases left between them. CDR3 length: 16 residues. Germline assignment: CDR1 SGDLS and CDR2 YYNGEE. Study conclusions and caveats: Spike-specific TCR breadth and depth both grew after two AZD1222 doses. No day 14 peak samples; only post-peak repertoires were characterized.

This specimen was peripheral blood, taken on day 0 of AZD1222 vaccination. This rearrangement joins TRBV9 to TRBJ2-7, with D possibly matching TRBD1 (6 bases). This sequence was found in an adult in good health. DNA of the CDR3: TGTGCCAGCAGCGTAAACAGGGAGCTATCTCCCTACGAGCAGTACTTC. Protein: CASSVNRELSPYEQYF.